This is a list of T cell receptor beta chains from one sample in a study of PD-L1 blockade in urothelial cancer. Here immunoSEQ multiplex PCR was the method, and the copy in TCRdb shows in-frame clones only, minus some. The sample has 100,000 to 150,000 clones, roughly 88% seen once. The starting material was PBMCs, obtained around atezolizumab (anti-PD-L1) treatment. The receptors were gathered from a man aged 50 or older with urothelial cancer. CDR3s include the opening cysteine and the closing phenylalanine or tryptophan. Fields, in order: J gene, V gene, D gene, CDR3 protein, CDR3 DNA. The D gene is left open where the match is weak.

TRBJ2-5 TRBV6-1 . CASTVGPETQYF TGTGCCAGCACGGTGGGGCCCGAGACCCAGTACTTC
TRBJ2-5 TRBV5-1 TRBD2 CASSRLIAGGRGSQETQYF TGCGCCAGCAGCCGACTTATAGCGGGAGGGCGAGGATCCCAAGAGACCCAGTACTTC
TRBJ1-5 TRBV29-1 TRBD1 CSVVVSGDSQPQHF TGCAGCGTTGTTGTTTCGGGGGACAGTCAGCCCCAGCATTTT
TRBJ2-3 TRBV18 TRBD2 CASSPVPGGPTDTQYF TGTGCCAGCTCACCAGTCCCGGGAGGGCCCACAGATACGCAGTATTTT
TRBJ2-4 TRBV11-1 . CASSPRGRGPGGNIQYF TGTGCCAGCAGCCCCCGAGGTAGGGGTCCCGGGGGAAACATTCAGTACTTC
TRBJ1-5 TRBV11-1 . CASSFLVASSNQPQHF TGTGCCAGCAGCTTTTTGGTGGCTTCAAGCAATCAGCCCCAGCATTTT
TRBJ1-2 TRBV18 . CASSPTPPEGFGYGYTF TGTGCCAGCTCACCAACCCCTCCGGAGGGTTTCGGCTATGGCTACACCTTC
TRBJ1-1 TRBV2 . CASSEGTPVPAFF TGTGCCAGCAGTGAGGGGACTCCCGTTCCGGCTTTCTTT
TRBJ1-2 TRBV9 . CASSVAGAEGGYTF TGTGCCAGCAGCGTAGCTGGAGCTGAGGGCGGCTACACCTTC
TRBJ2-3 TRBV2 . CASMRGGNTQYF TGTGCCAGCATGAGAGGAGGAAATACGCAGTATTTT
TRBJ1-6 TRBV28 . CASSFQGGSLGNSPLHF TGTGCCAGCAGTTTCCAGGGTGGTAGCTTGGGTAATTCACCCCTCCACTTT
TRBJ2-2 TRBV5-1 . CASSSPVVTGELFF TGCGCCAGCAGCTCGCCAGTGGTCACCGGGGAGCTGTTTTTT
TRBJ2-3 TRBV5-6 TRBD2 CASSLGAGRVTDTQYF TGTGCCAGCAGCTTGGGCGCAGGGAGGGTAACAGATACGCAGTATTTT
TRBJ1-5 TRBV19 . CASKESGPRNQPQHF TGTGCCAGTAAGGAGTCAGGGCCTCGCAATCAGCCCCAGCATTTT